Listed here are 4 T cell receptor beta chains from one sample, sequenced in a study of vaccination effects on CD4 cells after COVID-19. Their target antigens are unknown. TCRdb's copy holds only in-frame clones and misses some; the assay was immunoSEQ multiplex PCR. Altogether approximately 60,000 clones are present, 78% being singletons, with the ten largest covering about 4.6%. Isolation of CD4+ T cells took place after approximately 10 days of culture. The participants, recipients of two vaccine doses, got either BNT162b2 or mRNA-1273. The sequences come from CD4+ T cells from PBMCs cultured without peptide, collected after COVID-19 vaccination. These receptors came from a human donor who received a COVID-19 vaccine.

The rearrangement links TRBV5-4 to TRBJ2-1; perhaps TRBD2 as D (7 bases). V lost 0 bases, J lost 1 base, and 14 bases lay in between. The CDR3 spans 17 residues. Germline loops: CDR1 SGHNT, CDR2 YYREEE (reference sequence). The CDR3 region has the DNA TGTGCCAGCAGCTTGGTCGGGGGGCGGGGGTCCTACAATGAGCAGTTCTTC. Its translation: CASSLVGGRGSYNEQFF.

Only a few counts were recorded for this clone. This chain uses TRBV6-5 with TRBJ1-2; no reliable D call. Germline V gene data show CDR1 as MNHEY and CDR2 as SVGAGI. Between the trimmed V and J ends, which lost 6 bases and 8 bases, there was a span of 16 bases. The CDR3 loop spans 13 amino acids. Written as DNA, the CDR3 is TGTGCCAGCAGCCAAGCGGGTTTGGGGGGCTACACCTTC. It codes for CASSQAGLGGYTF.

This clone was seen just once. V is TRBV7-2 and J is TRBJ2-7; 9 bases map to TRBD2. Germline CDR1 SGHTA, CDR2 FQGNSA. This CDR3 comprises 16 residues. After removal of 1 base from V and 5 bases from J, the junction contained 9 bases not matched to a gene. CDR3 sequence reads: CASSLGAGGPSHEQYF. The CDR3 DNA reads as TGTGCCAGCAGCTTAGGGGCGGGAGGGCCGTCTCACGAGCAGTACTTC.

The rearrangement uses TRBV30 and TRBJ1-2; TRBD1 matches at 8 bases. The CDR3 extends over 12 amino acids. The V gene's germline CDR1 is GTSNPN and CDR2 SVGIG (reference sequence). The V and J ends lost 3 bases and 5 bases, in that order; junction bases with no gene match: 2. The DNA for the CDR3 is TGTGCCTGGAGCGGGACAGGTTATGGCTACACCTTC. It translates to CAWSGTGYGYTF.